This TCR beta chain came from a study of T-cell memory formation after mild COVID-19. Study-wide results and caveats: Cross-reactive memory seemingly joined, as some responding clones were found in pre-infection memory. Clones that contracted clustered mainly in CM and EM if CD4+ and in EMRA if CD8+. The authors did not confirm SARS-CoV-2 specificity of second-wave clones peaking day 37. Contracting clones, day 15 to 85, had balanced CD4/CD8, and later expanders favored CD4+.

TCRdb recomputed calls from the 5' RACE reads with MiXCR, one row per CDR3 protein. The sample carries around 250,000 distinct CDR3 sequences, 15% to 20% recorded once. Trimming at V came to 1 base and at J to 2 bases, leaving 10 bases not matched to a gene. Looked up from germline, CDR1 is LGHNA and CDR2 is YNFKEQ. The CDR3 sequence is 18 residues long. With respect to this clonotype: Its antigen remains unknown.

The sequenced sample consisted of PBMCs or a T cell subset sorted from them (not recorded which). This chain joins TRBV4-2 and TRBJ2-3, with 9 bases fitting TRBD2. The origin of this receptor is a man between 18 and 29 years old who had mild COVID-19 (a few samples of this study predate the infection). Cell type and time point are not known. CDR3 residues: CASSQGRSRGGYTDTQYF. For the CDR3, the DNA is TGTGCCAGCAGCCAAGGGCGATCGCGGGGGGGGTACACAGATACGCAGTATTTT.